These 9 T cell receptor beta chains were all obtained from the same sample, sequenced in a study of OX40 agonist ivuxolimab in advanced cancers. Assay used: immunoSEQ multiplex PCR; TCRdb lists only in-frame clones, some missing. The top ten hold roughly 5.4% of the sample, which has 100,000 or so clones, approximately 80% seen once. This specimen consisted of CD4+ or CD8+ T cells sorted from blood, obtained in a trial of the OX40 agonist ivuxolimab. The receptors derive from an adult with an advanced solid tumor such as melanoma, head and neck, liver or kidney cancer.

The gene calls are TRBV5-5 and TRBJ1-1; D may be TRBD1 (6 bases). In germline, CDR1 is SGHKS, CDR2 YYEKEE (reference sequence). This CDR3 is 14 amino acids long. V lost 2 bases to trimming and J lost 4 bases, with 12 bases between them. CDR3 region: CASSFGGGGTEAFF. The CDR3 nucleotides are TGTGCCAGCAGCTTCGGGGGAGGGGGCACTGAAGCTTTCTTT. Based on the CDR3 plus reference TRBV5-5 and TRBJ1-1, the full variable domain is DAGVTQSPTHLIKTRGQQVTLRCSPISGHKSVSWYQQVLGQGPQFIFQYYEKEERGRGNFPDRFSARQFPNYSSELNVNALLLGDSALYLCASSFGGGGTEAFFGQGTRLTVV.

This clone showed up just a few times. The chain joins TRBV19 to TRBJ1-2; 7 nucleotides line up with TRBD1. Germline V lookup: CDR1 LNHDA, CDR2 SQIVND (reference sequence). The junction had 6 bases not matched to a gene; V was cut back by 4 bases and J by 7 bases. This CDR3 comprises 13 residues. The CDR3 sequence: CASSTGQSRGYTF. DNA for the CDR3: TGTGCCAGTAGTACGGGACAGTCTCGTGGCTACACCTTC.

This chain links TRBV7-2 with TRBJ2-5; D is unresolved. The assigned J gene may be wrong: the sequence end matches TRBJ2-7 better. The CDR3 is made up of 13 amino acids. Germline V gene sequence: CDR1 SGHTA, CDR2 FQGNSA. DNA for the CDR3: TGTGCCAGCAGCTTAAGGCTCTCCTACGAGCAGTACTTC. Its translation is CASSLRLSYEQYF.

V and J are TRBV6-6 and TRBJ2-7; 12 positions agree with TRBD2. V shed 2 bases, J shed 7 bases, and the junction held 6 bases outside the gene matches. The CDR3 consists of 15 residues. Germline V gives CDR1 MNHNY, CDR2 SVGAGI (reference sequence). Here the CDR3 reads CASSYGGLAGSEQYF. The CDR3 DNA follows: TGTGCCAGCAGTTACGGAGGACTAGCGGGATCGGAGCAGTACTTC.

The chain combines TRBV5-1 with TRBJ1-4; 7 bases align to TRBD1. With 4 bases clipped from V and 7 bases from J, the junction kept 7 bases outside the gene matches. Germline V gene data show CDR1 as SGHRS and CDR2 as YFSETQ. CDR3 length: 14 residues. The CDR3 loop reads CASSAGTVGEKLFF. Here the CDR3 DNA reads TGCGCCAGCAGCGCCGGGACAGTGGGTGAAAAACTGTTTTTT.

The chain links TRBV7-3 to TRBJ2-3; 13 bases are a match to TRBD2. J gave up 0 bases and V 6 bases, and 6 bases lay outside the gene matches. This CDR3 spans 17 amino acids. From germline, CDR1 is SGHTA and CDR2 FQGTGA. The CDR3 DNA sequence: TGTGCCAGCAGTAGGACTAGCGGGGGTACTAGCACAGATACGCAGTATTTT. This sequence encodes CASSRTSGGTSTDTQYF.

The rearrangement links TRBV9 to TRBJ2-7; D may be TRBD1 (5 bases). Germline assignment: CDR1 SGDLS and CDR2 YYNGEE. The CDR3 runs to 14 residues. V gave up 2 bases and J gave up 6 bases, with 15 bases separating them. The CDR3 reads CASSVGLGEGEQYF. In DNA, the CDR3 is TGTGCCAGCAGCGTCGGTCTAGGGGAAGGCGAGCAGTACTTC.

In its sample, this clone was seen once. J is TRBJ1-1 and V is TRBV27; TRBD1 is a possible D gene (6 bases). Per germline, CDR1 MNHEY and CDR2 SMNVEV (reference sequence). This CDR3 region has 14 residues. Deletions cut 1 base from V and 5 bases from J, with 11 bases between. DNA for the CDR3: TGTGCCAGCAGTTTATTACAGGGAGGGACTGAAGCTTTCTTT. The encoded protein is CASSLLQGGTEAFF.

CDR3 amino acids: CATTGSHNEQFF. The CDR3 DNA follows: TGTGCCACGACGGGATCTCACAATGAGCAGTTCTTC. The chain is built from TRBV6-6 and TRBJ2-1; D possibly corresponds to TRBD2 (5 bases). Germline V gene data show CDR1 as MNHNY and CDR2 as SVGAGI (reference sequence). CDR3 length: 12 residues. Trimming shortened V by 10 bases and J by 5 bases, and 12 bases separated the two germline ends.